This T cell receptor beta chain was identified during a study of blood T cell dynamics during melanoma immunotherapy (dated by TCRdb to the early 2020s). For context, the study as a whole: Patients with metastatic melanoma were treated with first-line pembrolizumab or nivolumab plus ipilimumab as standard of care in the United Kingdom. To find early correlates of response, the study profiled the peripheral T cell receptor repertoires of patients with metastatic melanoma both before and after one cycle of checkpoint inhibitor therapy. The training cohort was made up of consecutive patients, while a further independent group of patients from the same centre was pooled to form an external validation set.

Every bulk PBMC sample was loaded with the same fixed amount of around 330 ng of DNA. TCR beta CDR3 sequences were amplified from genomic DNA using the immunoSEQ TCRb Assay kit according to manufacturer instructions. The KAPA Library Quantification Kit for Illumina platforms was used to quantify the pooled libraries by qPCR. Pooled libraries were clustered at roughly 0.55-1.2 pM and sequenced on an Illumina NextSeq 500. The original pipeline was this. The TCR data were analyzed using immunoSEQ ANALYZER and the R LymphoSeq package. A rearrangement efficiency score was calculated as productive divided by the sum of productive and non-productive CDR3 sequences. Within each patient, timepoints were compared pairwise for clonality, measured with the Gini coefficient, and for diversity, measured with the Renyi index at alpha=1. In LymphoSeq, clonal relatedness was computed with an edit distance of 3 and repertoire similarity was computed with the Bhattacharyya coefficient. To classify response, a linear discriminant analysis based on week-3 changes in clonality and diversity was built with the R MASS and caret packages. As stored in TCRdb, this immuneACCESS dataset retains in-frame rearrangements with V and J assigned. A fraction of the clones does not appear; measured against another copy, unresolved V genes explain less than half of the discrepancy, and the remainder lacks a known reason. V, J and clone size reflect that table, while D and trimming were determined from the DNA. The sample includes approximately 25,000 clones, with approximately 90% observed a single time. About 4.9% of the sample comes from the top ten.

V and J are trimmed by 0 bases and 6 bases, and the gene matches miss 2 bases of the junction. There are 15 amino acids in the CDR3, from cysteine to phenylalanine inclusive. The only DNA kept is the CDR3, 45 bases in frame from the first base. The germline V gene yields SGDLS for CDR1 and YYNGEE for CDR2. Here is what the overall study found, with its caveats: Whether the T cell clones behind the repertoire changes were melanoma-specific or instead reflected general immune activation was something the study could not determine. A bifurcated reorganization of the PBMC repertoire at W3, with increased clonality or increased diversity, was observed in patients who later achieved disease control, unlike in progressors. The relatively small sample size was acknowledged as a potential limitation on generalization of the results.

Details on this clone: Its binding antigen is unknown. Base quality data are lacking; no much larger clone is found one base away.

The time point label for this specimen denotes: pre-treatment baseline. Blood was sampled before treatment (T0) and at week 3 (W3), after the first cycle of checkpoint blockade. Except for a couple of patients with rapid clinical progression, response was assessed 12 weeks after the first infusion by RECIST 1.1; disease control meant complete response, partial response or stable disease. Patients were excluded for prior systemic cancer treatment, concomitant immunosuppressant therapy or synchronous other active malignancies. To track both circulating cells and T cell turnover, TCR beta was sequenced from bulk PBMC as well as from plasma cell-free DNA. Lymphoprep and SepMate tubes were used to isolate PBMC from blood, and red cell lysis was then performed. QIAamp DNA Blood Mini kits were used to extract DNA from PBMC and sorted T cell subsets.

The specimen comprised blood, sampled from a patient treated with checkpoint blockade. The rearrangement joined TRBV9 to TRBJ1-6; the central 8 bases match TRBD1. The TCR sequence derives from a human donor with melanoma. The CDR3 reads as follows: CASSVAGQANSPLHF. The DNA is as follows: TGTGCCAGCAGCGTAGCGGGACAGGCTAATTCACCCCTCCACTTT.